The text below deals with one T cell receptor (beta chain). This CDR3 is 14 amino acids long. The junction had 2 bases not matched to a gene; V was cut back by 6 bases and J by 3 bases. The germline V gene encodes CDR1 MNHEY and CDR2 SMNVEV (reference sequence). The sample is drawn from a study of blood T cell repertoires in COVID-19. Across the whole study: Samples came from the United States, Italy and Spain, spanning acute and convalescent COVID-19.

Sequencing was performed with immunoSEQ multiplex PCR; in TCRdb, only in-frame clones are kept and a portion is missing. This sample yields 35,000 to 45,000 clones, of which about 88% are seen a single time; 2% to 2.5% belongs to the top ten. The sequence came from a human donor in a cohort sampled during active COVID-19. The genes are TRBV27 and TRBJ2-1; 10 bases map to TRBD2. The sequenced sample was peripheral blood. The CDR3 loop reads CASSERGGYNEQFF. DNA of the CDR3: TGTGCCAGCAGCGAGCGGGGGGGCTACAATGAGCAGTTCTTC.